This passage covers 5 T cell receptor beta chains from one sample sequenced in a study of cytomegalovirus exposure and HLA in healthy donors. It was with 60 Vbeta and 13 Jbeta primers that the PCR ran. Profiled with immunoSEQ multiplex PCR; TCRdb holds only in-frame clones, not every one. The data contain more than 15,000 clones, roughly 70% of them singletons. The sequenced sample consisted of PBMCs. These receptors all stem from a man younger than 35 in good health and CMV-seronegative.

This clone was detected only a few times. This chain uses TRBV7-2 with TRBJ1-1; weak D call: TRBD1 (6 bases). CDR3 length: 13 residues. Germline CDR1 reads SGHTA; CDR2 reads FQGNSA. Trimming removed 6 bases at V and 6 bases at J, with 14 bases between. The CDR3 nucleotides read TGTGCCAGCAGACGGGGGGGCTCGGCTGAAGCTTTCTTT. Protein product: CASRRGGSAEAFF. The complete variable domain, with remaining parts taken from reference TRBV7-2 and TRBJ1-1, reads GAGVSQSPSNKVTEKGKDVELRCDPISGHTALYWYRQSLGQGLEFLIYFQGNSAPDKSGLPSDRFSAERTGGSVSTLTIQRTQQEDSAVYLCASRRGGSAEAFFGQGTRLTVV.

The V call is TRBV6-4, the J call TRBJ1-5, with 8 bases lining up with TRBD1. The CDR3 is 16 amino acids. Germline V gene data show CDR1 as MRHNA and CDR2 as SNTAGT. Losses at the gene ends were 8 bases for V and 0 bases for J; bases not matched to a gene: 9. CDR3 in amino acids: CASGGTGPNSNQPQHF. The CDR3 DNA follows: TGTGCCAGCGGGGGGACAGGTCCGAATAGCAATCAGCCCCAGCATTTT.

This chain joins TRBV6-5 and TRBJ2-7; 7 nucleotides agree with TRBD1. With V trimmed by 11 bases and J by 4 bases, 5 bases remained unmatched. This CDR3 contains 11 residues. CDR1 is MNHEY and CDR2 is SVGAGI in the germline V gene. As DNA, the CDR3 is TGTGCCGCCGGGACAGTGTACGAGCAGTACTTC. This translates into CAAGTVYEQYF.

The chain is built from TRBV5-4 and TRBJ2-3, with 9 positions matching TRBD1. The germline CDR1 and CDR2 sequences are SGHNT and YYREEE (reference sequence). Trimming removed 3 bases from V and 3 bases from J; junction bases left unmatched: 14. The CDR3 extends over 18 amino acids. The CDR3 DNA reads TGTGCCAGCAGCTCATTGCCCGGGACAGGGAAGTTGACAGATACGCAGTATTTT. Translating it yields CASSSLPGTGKLTDTQYF.

This clone was picked up a small number of times. This chain links TRBV6-5 with TRBJ2-7, with TRBD2 matching 12 bases. V lost 8 bases to trimming and J lost 7 bases; unmatched junction nucleotides: 9. From germline, CDR1 is MNHEY and CDR2 SVGAGI. CDR3 length equals 14 residues. The DNA for the CDR3 is TGTGCCAGCGGGCGGACTAGCGGGGTAGGGGAGCAGTACTTC. It translates to CASGRTSGVGEQYF.